These T cell receptor beta chains were read from a single sample in a study of cytomegalovirus exposure and HLA in healthy donors. TCRdb's table, derived via immunoSEQ multiplex PCR, lists solely in-frame clones and lacks some. The sample comprises roughly 120,000 clones, 15% to 19% of which are singletons, and roughly 2% rests with the top ten. The specimen was PBMCs. All receptors come from a woman aged 18-29 years in good health and CMV-seronegative. Both conserved end residues are part of each CDR3. D genes are given only for firm matches. Clone size is shown for a subset of rows, as once, few, many or a class of expanded clone.

- TRBJ1-1 - TRBV9 CASSNRGGVGNTEAFF TGTGCCAGCAGCAACCGGGGAGGGGTTGGGAACACTGAAGCTTTCTTT
TRBD1 TRBJ1-2 - TRBV28 CATIGRGRGYGYTF TGTGCCACCATCGGGAGGGGGCGCGGCTATGGCTACACCTTC
- TRBJ1-2 few TRBV6-1 CASSEAGGPYGYTF TGTGCCAGCAGTGAAGCCGGGGGGCCCTATGGCTACACCTTC
- TRBJ1-1 few TRBV5-6 CASSLAEGFRNTEAFF TGTGCCAGCAGCTTGGCCGAGGGTTTTCGGAACACTGAAGCTTTCTTT
- TRBJ1-1 - TRBV10-1 CARRTPMNTEAFF TGCGCCAGAAGGACACCTATGAACACTGAAGCTTTCTTT
- TRBJ2-1 few TRBV30 CAWSTLTAYNEQFF TGTGCCTGGAGTACGTTGACAGCTTACAATGAGCAGTTCTTC
- TRBJ1-1 - TRBV7-9 CASSPGHNRAFF TGTGCCAGCAGCCCTGGACATAATCGAGCTTTCTTT
- TRBJ2-7 - TRBV7-8 CASSSLGPFKGDF TGTGCCAGCAGCTCACTGGGCCCGTTTAAGGGGGACTTC
TRBD1 TRBJ2-3 few TRBV5-4 CASSLPGQEGNTQYF TGTGCCAGCAGCCTCCCGGGACAGGAGGGTAATACGCAGTATTTT
- TRBJ2-2 - TRBV19 CASSITSTTGELFF TGTGCCAGTAGTATTACTAGTACCACCGGGGAGCTGTTTTTT
- TRBJ1-1 few TRBV28 CASTRTATDYTEAFF TGTGCCAGCACCCGGACAGCAACAGACTACACTGAAGCTTTCTTT
- TRBJ1-5 - TRBV6-1 CASTPEKISNQPQHF TGTGCCAGCACCCCTGAGAAGATTAGCAATCAGCCCCAGCATTTT
- TRBJ2-5 few TRBV29-1 CSVPDNTGIETQYF TGCAGCGTTCCGGATAACACAGGGATAGAGACCCAGTACTTC
TRBD2 TRBJ2-5 few TRBV19 CASSISGASGELRTQYF TGTGCCAGTAGTATCTCCGGGGCTAGCGGGGAGTTGAGGACCCAGTACTTC
TRBD1 TRBJ2-5 - TRBV2 CASSSPVSEQGIGETQYF TGTGCCAGCAGCTCCCCCGTGTCTGAACAGGGGATCGGAGAGACCCAGTACTTC
- TRBJ1-5 - TRBV7-9 CASSTSRGDQPQHF TGTGCCAGCAGCACATCGCGGGGGGATCAGCCCCAGCATTTT
- TRBJ2-3 few TRBV4-3 CASSPGSDRSTMVTDTQYF TGCGCCAGCAGCCCTGGGAGTGATCGATCCACAATGGTCACAGATACGCAGTATTTT
- TRBJ2-7 few TRBV30 CAWSVHAGPYEQYF TGTGCCTGGAGTGTACACGCGGGTCCCTACGAGCAGTACTTC
- TRBJ2-1 few TRBV7-2 CASSSVMAGHNEQFF TGTGCCAGCAGCTCGGTTATGGCGGGGCACAATGAGCAGTTCTTC
- TRBJ1-2 few TRBV7-9 CASSLEGIYGYTF TGTGCCAGCAGCTTAGAGGGGATCTATGGCTACACCTTC
- TRBJ2-3 - TRBV19 CASSIGGSTDTQYF TGTGCCAGTAGTATAGGGGGCAGCACAGATACGCAGTATTTT
TRBD2 TRBJ2-1 few TRBV27 CASWVRAGRDEQFF TGTGCCAGTTGGGTCCGAGCGGGAAGGGATGAGCAGTTCTTC
- TRBJ1-4 - TRBV28 CASSLPLLIHRASWEKLFF TGTGCCAGCAGTTTACCACTATTGATTCACAGGGCCAGTTGGGAAAAACTGTTTTTT
TRBD1 TRBJ2-7 few TRBV30 CAWSDPDRGKRWEQYF TGTGCCTGGAGTGACCCAGACAGGGGGAAGAGGTGGGAGCAGTACTTC
- TRBJ2-1 - TRBV5-3 CARSLAQPSSYNEQFF TGTGCCAGAAGCTTGGCACAGCCGAGCTCCTACAATGAGCAGTTCTTC
- TRBJ2-3 - TRBV5-1 CASSLAGGGSTDTQYF TGCGCCAGCAGCTTGGCCGGCGGAGGGAGCACAGATACGCAGTATTTT
TRBD1 TRBJ1-2 - TRBV29-1 CSVEDQGANYGYTF TGCAGCGTTGAAGATCAGGGGGCCAACTATGGCTACACCTTC
TRBD1 TRBJ2-5 - TRBV2 CASSDLRDSQETQYF TGTGCCAGCAGTGATCTACGGGACAGCCAAGAGACCCAGTACTTC
TRBD2 TRBJ2-7 - TRBV7-9 CASSLARGRDEQYF TGTGCCAGCAGCTTAGCGCGAGGGAGGGACGAGCAGTACTTC